The clone carrying this TCR beta chain was observed a handful of times. Its antigen is undetermined. The data were taken from a study of cytotoxic CD8 clonotypes in ibrutinib-treated CLL. Regarding the study as a whole: Public clonotypes, found uncommonly, either contracted or stayed stable on treatment.

Libraries were prepared by immunoSEQ multiplex PCR; TCRdb keeps only in-frame clonotypes and omits some of them. The sample lists over 250,000 clones, roughly four fifths occurring once. The CDR3 runs to 15 residues. V was clipped by 0 bases and J by 2 bases, with 10 bases between them. Germline CDR1 and CDR2: SGHTS and YDEGEE. This clonotype originated in a human donor with chronic lymphocytic leukemia. The V and J genes are TRBV5-8 and TRBJ2-3; tentative D call: TRBD1 (6 bases). The sequencing used PBMCs, collected at disease progression, from a patient treated with ibrutinib. The DNA of the CDR3 is TGTGCCAGCAGCTTGGAGGGGGTTCCCACAGATACGCAGTATTTT. Protein product: CASSLEGVPTDTQYF.